The 23 T cell receptor beta chains presented below share a single source sample, sequenced in a study of T cell clonotyping in hematopoietic cell transplantation. Libraries were prepared by immunoSEQ multiplex PCR; TCRdb keeps only in-frame clonotypes and omits some of them. The sample has 11,000 to 15,000 clones; around 94% are singletons. Sequenced material: PBMCs, taken 30 days after allogeneic stem cell transplant. These receptors all stem from a male patient between 60 and 69 years old who had an allogeneic stem cell transplant from an unrelated donor, so the T cells may come from the graft donor. Some clones in this sample may be carry-over from other donors' samples.

The genes are TRBV27 and TRBJ1-4; no definite D call. The CDR3 loop spans 15 amino acids. V was cut by 2 bases and J by 6 bases, with 13 bases left in between. Germline V gene data show CDR1 as MNHEY and CDR2 as SMNVEV (reference sequence). CDR3 nucleotide sequence: TGTGCCAGCAGTTTAATACCCGGCGACTATGAAAAACTGTTTTTT. Its protein is CASSLIPGDYEKLFF.

V is TRBV5-1 and J is TRBJ2-2, with 7 bases matching TRBD1. The trim removed 0 bases at V and 0 bases at J, leaving 5 bases unmatched. Germline V gives CDR1 SGHRS, CDR2 YFSETQ. The CDR3 extends over 17 amino acids. The CDR3: CASSLGGTAPNTGELFF. The CDR3 coding sequence is TGCGCCAGCAGCTTGGGGGGGACAGCCCCGAACACCGGGGAGCTGTTTTTT.

V usage is TRBV29-1 and J usage is TRBJ1-2, with 9 bases lining up with TRBD1. Germline V gene lookup returns CDR1 SQVTM and CDR2 ANQGSEA. The CDR3 consists of 17 residues. The junction had 16 bases not matched to a gene; V was cut back by 1 base and J by 7 bases. CDR3 DNA: TGCAGCGTTGAAGCCCCGGGACAGGGTGCCCTCGGGGGTGGCTACACCTTC. Encoded protein: CSVEAPGQGALGGGYTF.

The chain uses TRBV6-5 and TRBJ1-1, with D unresolved. The CDR3 is 13 amino acids. The germline CDR1 and CDR2 sequences are MNHEY and SVGAGI. Trimming took off 7 bases at V and 0 bases at J, with 9 bases between the two ends. The CDR3 bases are TGTGCCAGCACCCACCCTGTGAACACTGAAGCTTTCTTT. Translation gives CASTHPVNTEAFF.

The V call is TRBV30, the J call TRBJ2-2, with TRBD1 matching 9 bases. This CDR3 comprises 15 residues. Germline CDR1 is GTSNPN and CDR2 is SVGIG (reference sequence). V gave up 0 bases and J gave up 5 bases; unmatched junction bases: 4. CDR3 protein: CAWSVGQGLTGELFF. As DNA, the CDR3 is TGTGCCTGGAGTGTAGGACAGGGGCTAACCGGGGAGCTGTTTTTT.

The chain has TRBV7-9 and TRBJ1-1; 7 nucleotides align to TRBD1. V lost 6 bases to trimming and J lost 5 bases; unmatched junction nucleotides: 6. The CDR3 loop spans 13 amino acids. Germline V gives CDR1 SEHNR, CDR2 FQNEAQ (reference sequence). The CDR3 region is CASRAEGATEAFF. The CDR3 nucleotides read TGTGCCAGCAGAGCCGAGGGGGCGACTGAAGCTTTCTTT.

This clone was seen once. The rearrangement links TRBV5-6 to TRBJ1-2, with D unresolved. There are 14 residues in the CDR3. V was trimmed by 6 bases and J by 2 bases, leaving 14 bases between them. CDR1 and CDR2 from the germline V gene are SGHDT and YYEEEE. The CDR3 DNA sequence: TGTGCCAGCACCGAGAAGTGGCTAAACTATGGCTACACCTTC. Translated: CASTEKWLNYGYTF. Drawing the rest from reference TRBV5-6 and TRBJ1-2, the complete variable domain is DAGVTQSPTHLIKTRGQQVTLRCSPKSGHDTVSWYQQALGQGPQFIFQYYEEEERQRGNFPDRFSGHQFPNYSSELNVNALLLGDSALYLCASTEKWLNYGYTFGSGTRLTVV.

The chain employs TRBV4-1 and TRBJ1-4; D ambiguous. The length of the CDR3 is 14 residues. Germline V lookup: CDR1 MGHRA, CDR2 YSYEKL. V was trimmed by 8 bases and J by 5 bases, leaving 15 bases between them. The CDR3 nucleotides are TGCGCCAGCCAGGACGGAGGGCCAAATGAAAAACTGTTTTTT. This sequence encodes CASQDGGPNEKLFF.

This sequence joins TRBV19 and TRBJ1-1; unclear D gene. Trimming took 3 bases from V and 1 from J, leaving 6 bases between them. The CDR3 totals 13 residues. Germline V gives CDR1 LNHDA, CDR2 SQIVND (reference sequence). The chain's CDR3 is CASSIRGNTEAFF. The CDR3 nucleotides read TGTGCCAGTAGTATTCGGGGGAACACTGAAGCTTTCTTT.

The chain joins TRBV5-4 to TRBJ1-2, with 7 bases fitting TRBD1. In germline, CDR1 is SGHNT, CDR2 YYREEE (reference sequence). This CDR3 has 17 amino acids. V dropped 0 bases and J dropped 6; count of bases not matched to a gene: 14. The CDR3 coding sequence is TGTGCCAGCAGCTTGGGGGGGCGACAGGGTGTTCGGGATGGCTACACCTTC. Its translation is CASSLGGRQGVRDGYTF.

The V and J genes are TRBV6-5 and TRBJ1-1, with D possibly being TRBD1 (5 bases). Germline values: CDR1 MNHEY, CDR2 SVGAGI. CDR3 length: 11 residues. The V gene lost 6 bases and the J gene lost 10 bases, with 12 bases spanning the gap. The CDR3 region is CASRAGFTAFF. CDR3 nucleotide sequence: TGTGCCAGCAGGGCAGGGTTCACAGCTTTCTTT.

The rearrangement uses TRBV27 and TRBJ2-2; 7 bases align to TRBD1. This CDR3 comprises 15 residues. Germline V gene lookup returns CDR1 MNHEY and CDR2 SMNVEV (reference sequence). V gave up 4 bases and J gave up 4 bases; unmatched junction bases: 6. The CDR3 reads CASSSHGTATGELFF. CDR3 DNA sequence: TGTGCCAGCAGTTCCCATGGGACAGCCACCGGGGAGCTGTTTTTT.

V and J are TRBV4-1 and TRBJ1-3, with 7 positions matching TRBD1. Germline lookup yields CDR1 MGHRA and CDR2 YSYEKL. This CDR3 has 15 residues. Unmatched junction bases numbered 3, after V lost 4 bases and J lost 0 bases. As DNA, the CDR3 is TGCGCCAGCAGCCTAGACAGGGCCTCTGGAAACACCATATATTTT. Its protein product is CASSLDRASGNTIYF.

The chain recombines TRBV13 with TRBJ1-1; TRBD1 is a possible D gene (5 bases). This CDR3 has 11 amino acids. With 4 bases removed from V and 8 bases from J, the gap between germline ends came to 8 bases. The V gene's germline CDR1 is PRHDT and CDR2 FYEKMQ (reference sequence). This CDR3 reads CASSWAGEAFF. The CDR3, as DNA: TGTGCCAGCAGCTGGGCAGGGGAAGCTTTCTTT.

This clone has a single count. The chain couples TRBV7-8 to TRBJ1-1; D gene uncertain. The CDR3 runs 13 residues. V was shortened by 5 bases and J by 1 base, with 8 bases between the two germline ends. The germline gives CDR1 SGHVS, CDR2 FQNEAQ. CDR3 sequence (DNA): TGTGCCAGCAGCCGGACGGAGAACACTGAAGCTTTCTTT. Protein: CASSRTENTEAFF.

This clone was observed a single time. The rearrangement joins TRBV4-1 to TRBJ2-1; 10 nucleotides match TRBD1. The CDR3 is 18 residues long. Germline loops: CDR1 MGHRA, CDR2 YSYEKL. Trimming at V came to 3 bases and at J to 10 bases, leaving 18 bases not matched to a gene. CDR3 sequence: CASSQIQLGQGYSREQFF. In DNA, the CDR3 is TGCGCCAGCAGCCAGATACAGCTGGGACAGGGGTACTCTCGCGAGCAGTTCTTC.

The V and J genes are TRBV7-9 and TRBJ1-1; 7 bases are shared with TRBD1. In germline, CDR1 is SEHNR, CDR2 FQNEAQ (reference sequence). There are 13 residues in the CDR3. Trimming at V came to 6 bases and at J to 4 bases, leaving 5 bases not matched to a gene. CDR3 DNA: TGTGCCAGCAGTCGCCGACAGGGCACTGAAGCTTTCTTT. This encodes CASSRRQGTEAFF.

The rearrangement uses TRBV18 and TRBJ1-5, with unresolved D. With 3 bases removed from V and 4 bases from J, the gap between germline ends came to 7 bases. Germline V gives CDR1 KGHSH, CDR2 LQKENI. The CDR3 is 13 amino acids. CDR3 bases: TGTGCCAGCTCACCCAGTCTGAATCAGCCCCAGCATTTT. This encodes CASSPSLNQPQHF.

CDR3 residues: CASRVRRDGNQPQHF. The CDR3 nucleotides read TGTGCCAGCAGGGTCCGGAGAGACGGCAATCAGCCCCAGCATTTT. The chain employs TRBV6-1 and TRBJ1-5, with D unclear. CDR1 is MNHNS, CDR2 SASEGT, per germline. The CDR3 is 15 residues long. The V and J ends lost 6 bases and 2 bases respectively, with 14 bases between them.

This chain connects TRBV5-1 to TRBJ2-3, with D unresolved. The V and J ends lost 0 bases and 1 base respectively, with 9 bases between them. This CDR3 has 15 amino acids. CDR1 SGHRS and CDR2 YFSETQ come from the germline V gene. This chain's CDR3 is CASSLVLEGTDTQYF. The CDR3 DNA reads TGCGCCAGCAGCTTGGTGTTAGAAGGCACAGATACGCAGTATTTT.

The CDR3 protein is CSVVFIREAFF. The CDR3 nucleotides read TGCAGCGTTGTATTTATTAGAGAAGCTTTCTTT. The rearrangement joins TRBV29-1 to TRBJ1-1; D not resolved. The CDR3 sequence is 11 residues long. Germline V CDR1 and CDR2: SQVTM, ANQGSEA. The V end was cut by 4 bases, the J end by 8 bases, with 11 bases between.

The rearrangement joins TRBV7-8 to TRBJ2-7; D remains unclear. The CDR3 totals 12 residues. CDR1 is SGHVS, CDR2 FQNEAQ, per germline. V lost 5 bases, J lost 3 bases, and 8 bases lay in between. The CDR3 region has the DNA TGTGCCAGCAGCGGAGCCGGCTACGAGCAGTACTTC. Its protein is CASSGAGYEQYF.

The V and J genes are TRBV27 and TRBJ2-7, with 7 bases fitting TRBD1. The CDR3 has 14 amino acids. Germline V CDR1 and CDR2: MNHEY, SMNVEV (reference sequence). Trimming at V came to 8 bases and at J to 4 bases, leaving 11 bases not matched to a gene. CDR3 coding DNA: TGTGCCAGCGGGGCTGGGACAGTTCCTTACGAGCAGTACTTC. Translation gives CASGAGTVPYEQYF.